The T cell receptor beta chain described here comes from a study of blood T cell repertoires in COVID-19. Overall study: The United States, Italy and Spain supplied acute and convalescent COVID-19 samples. T cells, B-cell-depleted T cells, or PBMCs supplied cDNA or gDNA.

V was clipped by 6 bases and J by 0 bases, with 11 bases between them. Germline V lookup: CDR1 MDHEN, CDR2 SYDVKM. This CDR3 spans 15 amino acids. Authors' data handling: Estimation of nucleated cell counts was performed using reference gene primer amplification. Assay: immunoSEQ multiplex PCR; the TCRdb copy retains only in-frame clones and omits some. For V, J and clone size, that table is used; D and trimming come from the DNA. The sample has tens of thousands of clones; just over 90% are singletons. The V gene is TRBV28, the J gene TRBJ1-4, with D unclear. Sequences were obtained from peripheral blood. This sequence was found in a human donor in a cohort sampled during active COVID-19. In nucleotides, the CDR3 is TGTGCCAGCAGGTCTTCCGGGTCAACTAATGAAAAACTGTTTTTT. It specifies CASRSSGSTNEKLFF.